Below are 18 T cell receptor beta chains sequenced from a single sample in a study of T-cell reconstitution after alpha-beta-depleted transplantation in children (dated by TCRdb to the mid-2010s). The method behind the library was PCR. These reads were obtained on an Illumina HiSeq 2500. TCR libraries were prepared with molecular barcoding, using unique molecular identifiers to normalize TCRbeta repertoire quantification. TCRdb passed the public sequencing reads through fastp at Q25 and MiXCR, retaining productive beta sequences. Duplicate CDR3 protein sequences are folded into a single record with the most common DNA and genes. The sample data list about 210,000 distinct CDR3 sequences, and more than 15% of these were observed just once. About 45% of the sample goes to the ten largest clones. The meaning of the sample's treatment or condition label: allogeneic hematopoietic cell transplantation with graft depleted of TCRalphabeta T cells and CD19 B cells.

Sequenced material: PBMCs, mostly from graft donor cells, taken 360 days after TCRalphabeta/CD19-depleted stem cell transplant. These receptors all come from a male patient aged 2-9 years who had a stem cell transplant for acute lymphoblastic leukemia, so the T cells may come from the graft donor.

This clonotype showed up many times. V usage is TRBV10-3 and J usage is TRBJ2-1; D could derive from TRBD1 or TRBD2 (5 bases each). The CDR3 is 13 amino acids. Trimming left V 10 bases short and J 3 bases short, with 13 bases between. CDR1 and CDR2 (germline): ENHRY, SYGVKD. CDR3 sequence: CATRDGDYNEQFF. The CDR3 bases are TGTGCCACCCGGGACGGAGACTACAATGAGCAGTTCTTC.

V usage is TRBV20-1 and J usage is TRBJ2-1, with D uncertain. Germline V gene lookup returns CDR1 DFQATT and CDR2 SNEGSKA (reference sequence). The CDR3 runs to 11 residues. Trimming took 5 bases from V and 3 from J, leaving 5 bases between them. CDR3 DNA sequence: TGCAGTGCTCTCTTCTACAATGAGCAGTTCTTC. Translated: CSALFYNEQFF.

The V and J genes are TRBV10-3 and TRBJ2-3; D is perhaps TRBD1 (6 bases). CDR3 size: 14 residues. Deletions cut 4 bases from V and 3 bases from J, with 11 bases between. Germline values: CDR1 ENHRY, CDR2 SYGVKD. The CDR3 protein is CAISGATGTDTQYF. Written as DNA, the CDR3 is TGTGCCATCAGTGGGGCCACAGGGACAGATACGCAGTATTTT.

The rearrangement uses TRBV4-2 and TRBJ2-1, with 12 positions matching TRBD2. The germline V gene encodes CDR1 LGHNA and CDR2 YNFKEQ. Trimming at V came to 4 bases and at J to 4 bases, leaving 14 bases not matched to a gene. This CDR3 spans 19 amino acids. The CDR3 region has the DNA TGTGCCAGCAGCCCCCTAGCGGGGGGGTTTAAGATCCTATACAATGAGCAGTTCTTC. It is translated as CASSPLAGGFKILYNEQFF.

This clonotype was counted at least ten times. The V and J genes are TRBV11-3 and TRBJ1-6; the D gene is possibly TRBD1 (6 bases). V dropped 1 base and J dropped 8 bases, with 21 bases sitting between them. CDR1 and CDR2 from the germline V gene are SGHNT and YENEEA. The CDR3 runs 18 residues. CDR3 nucleotide sequence: TGTGCCAGCAGCTTAGTGGGGGTGACAGGAACGGGCTATTCACCCCTCCACTTT. Protein sequence: CASSLVGVTGTGYSPLHF.

This chain uses TRBV10-3 with TRBJ2-5; D not certain. CDR3 length: 14 amino acids. CDR1 ENHRY and CDR2 SYGVKD come from the germline V gene. V was shortened by 0 bases and J by 2 bases, with 7 bases between the two germline ends. CDR3 nucleotides: TGTGCCATCAGTGAGTCAACGTGGCAAGAGACCCAGTACTTC. Translation gives CAISESTWQETQYF.

This chain joins TRBV11-1 and TRBJ2-7; D is perhaps TRBD2 (5 bases). Germline values: CDR1 SGHAT, CDR2 FQDESV (reference sequence). The V gene lost 4 bases and the J gene lost 6 bases, with 10 bases spanning the gap. CDR3 length: 12 residues. The CDR3 nucleotides read TGTGCCAGCAGCTCGAGAGGAGGCGAGCAGTACTTC. Translation: CASSSRGGEQYF. Drawing the rest from reference TRBV11-1 and TRBJ2-7, the complete variable domain is EAEVAQSPRYKITEKSQAVAFWCDPISGHATLYWYRQILGQGPELLVQFQDESVVDDSQLPKDRFSAERLKGVDSTLKIQPAELGDSAMYLCASSSRGGEQYFGPGTRLTVT.

The genes are TRBV7-2 and TRBJ1-6; TRBD1 matches 7 bases. Trimming took 4 bases from V and 3 from J; bases not matched to a gene: 9. The CDR3 has 17 residues. Germline V gene sequence: CDR1 SGHTA, CDR2 FQGNSA. The CDR3 loop is CASSSGVTGVYNSPLHF. CDR3 bases: TGTGCCAGCAGCTCAGGGGTAACAGGGGTCTATAATTCACCCCTCCACTTT.

V gene TRBV5-4 combines with J gene TRBJ2-7, with TRBD2 as a possible D gene (6 bases). The V and J ends lost 3 bases and 5 bases respectively, with 30 bases between them. This CDR3 has 19 amino acids. Germline CDR1 and CDR2: SGHNT and YYREEE (reference sequence). The CDR3 sequence is CASSSLRPLSLATTDEQYF. The CDR3 region has the DNA TGTGCCAGCAGCTCACTACGACCCTTATCACTAGCAACGACGGACGAGCAGTACTTC.

This clonotype was seen a few times. This chain joins TRBV5-6 and TRBJ2-3, with 9 nucleotides matching TRBD1. V lost 4 bases, J lost 4 bases, and 7 bases stayed unmatched. Germline CDR1 and CDR2: SGHDT and YYEEEE. The CDR3 runs 15 residues. The CDR3 region is CASSRGTGLADTQYF. In DNA form, the CDR3 reads TGTGCCAGCAGCCGAGGGACAGGGTTGGCAGATACGCAGTATTTT.

The chain couples TRBV11-3 to TRBJ2-3, with D uncertain. Germline loops: CDR1 SGHNT, CDR2 YENEEA. The CDR3 spans 14 residues. Trimming shortened V by 7 bases and J by 0 bases, and 11 bases separated the two germline ends. The CDR3 region has the DNA TGTGCCAGCACAGCTAGAGTTAGCACAGATACGCAGTATTTT. It translates to CASTARVSTDTQYF.

The chain couples TRBV10-1 to TRBJ2-1, with D unclear. The CDR3 consists of 11 residues. The ends were cut back, 2 bases at V and 7 bases at J, with 3 bases in the middle. Germline V gene sequence: CDR1 WNHNN, CDR2 SYGVQD (reference sequence). CDR3 nucleotides: TGCGCCAGCAGTGAGCGTAATGAGCAGTTCTTC. This translates into CASSERNEQFF.

This clonotype was detected only a few times. The rearrangement joins TRBV25-1 to TRBJ2-7; D perhaps matches TRBD1 (7 bases). Trimming shortened V by 1 base and J by 5 bases, and 21 bases separated the two germline ends. CDR3 length: 17 residues. The germline CDR1 and CDR2 sequences are MGHDK and SYGVNS. In DNA form, the CDR3 reads TGTGCCAGCAGTGAATTATCCTTAACAGGAGGGGGCCACGAGCAGTACTTC. Translated: CASSELSLTGGGHEQYF.

The rearrangement uses TRBV27 and TRBJ2-2, with 10 bases that match TRBD2. The V and J ends lost 5 bases and 2 bases, in that order; junction bases with no gene match: 8. This CDR3 is 17 amino acids long. Germline CDR1 is MNHEY and CDR2 is SMNVEV (reference sequence). The CDR3 reads CASSPNRLAGNTGELFF. The CDR3 region has the DNA TGTGCCAGCAGTCCCAACCGACTAGCGGGCAACACCGGGGAGCTGTTTTTT.

Only a few counts were recorded for this clonotype. This chain connects TRBV20-1 to TRBJ2-3; either TRBD1 or TRBD2 may fit D (6 bases each). Germline V CDR1 and CDR2: DFQATT, SNEGSKA (reference sequence). The CDR3 loop spans 15 amino acids. V was cut by 0 bases and J by 6 bases, with 16 bases left in between. For the CDR3, the DNA is TGCAGTGCTAGAGATTGGGGGGCAGGGCATGATACGCAGTATTTT. Translated, it gives CSARDWGAGHDTQYF.

V gene TRBV10-3 combines with J gene TRBJ2-1; 10 nucleotides agree with TRBD2. Germline CDR1 reads ENHRY; CDR2 reads SYGVKD. V shed 6 bases and J 10 bases; nucleotides not matched to a gene: 21. The CDR3 sequence is 18 residues long. CDR3 amino acids: CAISQFMVGSGGASEQFF. The CDR3 DNA sequence: TGTGCCATCAGCCAATTCATGGTGGGGAGCGGGGGGGCCTCGGAGCAGTTCTTC.

This clonotype was seen a few times. V is TRBV5-1 and J is TRBJ2-3; D unresolved. In germline, CDR1 is SGHRS, CDR2 YFSETQ. Trimming removed 3 bases at V and 2 bases at J, with 13 bases between. This CDR3 is built from 15 residues. The DNA for the CDR3 is TGCGCCAGCAGCTCGGCGGAACATCCCACAGATACGCAGTATTTT. This gives the protein CASSSAEHPTDTQYF.

Turning to this clonotype: Because it lacks the conserved phenylalanine or tryptophan at the end, this CDR3 is likely a read error. This chain joins TRBV5-1 and TRBJ2-1, with D hard to call. The CDR3 is made up of 13 amino acids. CDR1 is SGHRS, CDR2 YFSETQ, per germline. V was trimmed by 4 bases and J by 3 bases, leaving 8 bases between them. Here the CDR3 DNA reads TGCGCCAGCAGCGCTCCGAACTACAATGAGCAGTTCGTC. Its protein product is CASSAPNYNEQFV.